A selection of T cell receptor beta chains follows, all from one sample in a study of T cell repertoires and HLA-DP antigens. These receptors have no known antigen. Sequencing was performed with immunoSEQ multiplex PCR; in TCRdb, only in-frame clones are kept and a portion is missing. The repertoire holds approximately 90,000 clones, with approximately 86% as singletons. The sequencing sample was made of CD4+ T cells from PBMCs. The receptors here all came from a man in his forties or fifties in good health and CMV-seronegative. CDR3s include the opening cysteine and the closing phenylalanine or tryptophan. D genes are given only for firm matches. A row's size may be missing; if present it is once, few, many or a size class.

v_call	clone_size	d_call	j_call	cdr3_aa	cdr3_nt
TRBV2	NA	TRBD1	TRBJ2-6	CASSSDRAGANVLTF	TGTGCCAGCAGTTCTGACAGGGCTGGGGCCAACGTCCTGACTTTC
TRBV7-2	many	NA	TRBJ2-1	CASSLLVQGNEQFF	TGTGCCAGCAGCCTACTGGTGCAGGGGAATGAGCAGTTCTTC
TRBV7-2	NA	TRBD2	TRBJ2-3	CASSPSGGASTDTQYF	TGCGCCAGCAGTCCTAGCGGGGGTGCTAGCACAGATACGCAGTATTTT
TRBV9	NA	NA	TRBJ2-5	CASSVDSGWQETQYF	TGTGCCAGCAGCGTAGATTCAGGGTGGCAAGAGACCCAGTACTTC
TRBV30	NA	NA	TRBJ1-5	CAWSGRRSNQPQHF	TGTGCCTGGAGTGGCCGTCGGAGCAATCAGCCCCAGCATTTT
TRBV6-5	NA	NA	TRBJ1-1	CASRRTANTEAFF	TGTGCCAGCAGACGGACAGCGAACACTGAAGCTTTCTTT
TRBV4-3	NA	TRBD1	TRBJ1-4	CASSQNPTGVEEKLFF	TGCGCCAGCAGCCAAAACCCGACAGGGGTGGAAGAAAAACTGTTTTTT
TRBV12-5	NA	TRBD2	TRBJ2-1	CASGRLAGGDNEQFF	TGTGCTAGTGGTAGATTAGCGGGGGGGGACAATGAGCAGTTCTTC
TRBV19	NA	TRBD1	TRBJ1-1	CASTPGQGWNTEAFF	TGTGCCAGTACCCCGGGACAGGGATGGAACACTGAAGCTTTCTTT
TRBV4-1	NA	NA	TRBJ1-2	CASSQDEGKIYGYTF	TGCGCCAGCAGCCAAGACGAGGGGAAGATCTATGGCTACACCTTC
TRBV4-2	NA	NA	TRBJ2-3	CASSQDFTDTQYF	TGTGCCAGCAGCCAAGACTTCACAGATACGCAGTATTTT
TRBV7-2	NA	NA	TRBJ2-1	CASSIRRNLWDEQFF	TGTGCCAGCAGCATCCGACGGAACCTCTGGGATGAGCAGTTCTTC
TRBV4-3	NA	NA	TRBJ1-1	CASSQDTAQNTEAFF	TGCGCCAGCAGCCAAGATACGGCGCAGAACACTGAAGCTTTCTTT
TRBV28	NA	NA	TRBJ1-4	CASSLGRAPGGGKLFF	TGTGCCAGCAGTTTAGGCCGGGCGCCCGGCGGGGGAAAACTGTTTTTT
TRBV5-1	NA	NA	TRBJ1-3	CASSPPSGNTIYF	TGCGCCAGCAGCCCCCCATCCGGAAACACCATATATTTT
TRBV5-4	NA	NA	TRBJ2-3	CASTEGRADTQYF	TGTGCCAGCACCGAGGGGAGAGCAGATACGCAGTATTTT
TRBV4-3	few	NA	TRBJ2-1	CASSQDTGHNEQFF	TGCGCCAGCAGCCAAGATACGGGTCACAATGAGCAGTTCTTC
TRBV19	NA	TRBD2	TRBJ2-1	CASSIGGTSGIEEQFF	TGTGCCAGTAGTATCGGGGGGACTAGCGGGATAGAGGAGCAGTTCTTC
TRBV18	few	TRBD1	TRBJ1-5	CASSPGTAQGQPQHF	TGTGCCAGCTCACCCGGGACAGCGCAGGGGCAGCCCCAGCATTTT
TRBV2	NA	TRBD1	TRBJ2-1	CASSVAGGSYNEQFF	TGTGCCAGCAGTGTAGCAGGGGGCTCCTACAATGAGCAGTTCTTC
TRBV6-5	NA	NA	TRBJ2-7	CASGSVRVAYEQYF	TGTGCCAGCGGCTCCGTCCGGGTCGCCTACGAGCAGTACTTC
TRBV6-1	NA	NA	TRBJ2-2	CASRSGGPGELFF	TGTGCCAGTCGCTCCGGGGGTCCCGGGGAGCTGTTTTTT
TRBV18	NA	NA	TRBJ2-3	CASSPPPGRRDTDTQYF	TGTGCCAGCTCACCACCTCCGGGGCGGAGGGACACAGATACGCAGTATTTT
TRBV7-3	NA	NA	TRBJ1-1	CASSLNQGLNTEAFF	TGTGCCAGCAGCTTAAATCAGGGCCTGAACACTGAAGCTTTCTTT
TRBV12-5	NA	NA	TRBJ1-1	CASGAPGDTEAFF	TGTGCTAGTGGTGCACCAGGGGATACTGAAGCTTTCTTT
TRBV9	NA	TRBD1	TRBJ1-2	CASSPDGGQYYGYTF	TGTGCCAGCAGCCCTGACGGGGGACAGTACTATGGCTACACCTTC
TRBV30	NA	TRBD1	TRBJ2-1	CAGQQGSGQFF	TGTGCCGGCCAACAGGGGTCAGGGCAGTTCTTC
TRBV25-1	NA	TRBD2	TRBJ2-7	CASVPGTSGTTLYEQYF	TGTGCCAGCGTACCCGGGACTAGCGGGACGACCCTCTACGAGCAGTACTTC
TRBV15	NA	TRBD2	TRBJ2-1	CATSSQRERGARLDEQFF	TGTGCCACCAGCTCCCAACGGGAGCGGGGGGCCCGGTTAGATGAGCAGTTCTTC
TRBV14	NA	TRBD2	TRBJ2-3	CASSQRPSGRTDTQYF	TGTGCCAGCAGCCAGAGACCTAGCGGGAGAACAGATACGCAGTATTTT
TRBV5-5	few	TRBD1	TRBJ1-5	CASSFAQGQNQPQHF	TGTGCCAGCAGCTTTGCACAGGGGCAGAATCAGCCCCAGCATTTT
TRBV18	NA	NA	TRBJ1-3	CASSLQGGGNTIYF	TGTGCCAGCTCACTACAGGGTGGTGGAAACACCATATATTTT
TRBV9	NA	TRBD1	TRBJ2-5	CASSKGQGGIRETQYF	TGTGCCAGCAGCAAGGGACAGGGAGGTATCCGGGAGACCCAGTACTTC
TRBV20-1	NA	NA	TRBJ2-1	CSASGWDEQFF	TGCAGTGCTAGCGGGTGGGATGAGCAGTTCTTC
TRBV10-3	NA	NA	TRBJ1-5	CAISDGRPGSQPQHF	TGTGCCATCAGTGATGGGCGTCCGGGGAGTCAGCCCCAGCATTTT
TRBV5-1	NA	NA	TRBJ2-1	CASSLAGWGGNNEQFF	TGCGCCAGCAGCTTGGCCGGTTGGGGTGGGAACAATGAGCAGTTCTTC
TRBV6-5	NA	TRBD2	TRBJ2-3	CASSYRLAGGPDTQYF	TGTGCCAGCAGTTATAGACTAGCGGGAGGGCCCGATACGCAGTATTTT
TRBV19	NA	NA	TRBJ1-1	CASSIKGNTEAFF	TGTGCCAGTAGTATAAAAGGAAACACTGAAGCTTTCTTT
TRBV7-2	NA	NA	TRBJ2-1	CASSPVATPGVEQFF	TGTGCCAGCAGCCCAGTGGCAACCCCCGGGGTTGAGCAGTTCTTC
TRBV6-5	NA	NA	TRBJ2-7	CASSDRHKQYF	TGTGCCAGCAGCGACAGGCACAAGCAGTACTTC